This passage covers 28 T cell receptor beta chains from one sample sequenced in a study of OX40 agonist ivuxolimab in advanced cancers. The protocol used for the library was the immunoSEQ multiplex PCR assay. In its TCRdb copy, this immuneACCESS table keeps in-frame sequences only and misses some clones. Where compared with another copy, unresolved V genes explain less than half of these, and the others have no known cause. Here the sample has about 86,000 clones; around 90% occur a single time. The ten largest account for approximately 1.5% of the sample. The sequencing used CD4+ or CD8+ T cells sorted from blood, collected in a trial of the OX40 agonist ivuxolimab. These receptor sequences come from an adult with an advanced solid tumor such as melanoma, head and neck, liver or kidney cancer.

The genes are TRBV28 and TRBJ2-7, with D possibly being TRBD1 (6 bases). CDR3 length equals 14 residues. Germline V lookup: CDR1 MDHEN, CDR2 SYDVKM. The V end was cut by 3 bases, the J end by 3 bases, with 12 bases between. CDR3 residues: CASSFETGYYEQYF. The CDR3 DNA sequence: TGTGCCAGCAGTTTCGAAACAGGGTACTACGAGCAGTACTTC.

Remarks on this clone: Different DNA sequences within this sample yield the same CDR3. This rearrangement joins TRBV7-3 to TRBJ1-1; D possibly corresponds to TRBD1 (5 bases). Trimming took off 6 bases at V and 1 base at J, with 9 bases between the two ends. Germline lookup yields CDR1 SGHTA and CDR2 FQGTGA. The CDR3 length is 13 residues. This chain's CDR3 is CASSLDRNTEAFF. CDR3 nucleotide sequence: TGTGCCAGCAGTCTCGACAGGAACACTGAAGCTTTCTTT.

The chain combines TRBV27 with TRBJ2-5; D may be TRBD1 or TRBD2 (6 bases each). The CDR3 contains 17 residues. The V and J ends lost 6 bases and 0 bases respectively, with 20 bases between them. Germline CDR1 MNHEY, CDR2 SMNVEV (reference sequence). The CDR3 here is CASRTRGARNYQETQYF. The DNA of the CDR3 is TGTGCCAGCAGAACAAGGGGGGCCCGGAATTACCAAGAGACCCAGTACTTC.

This clone has a handful of counts. J is TRBJ2-2 and V is TRBV28; 7 bases align to TRBD2. The CDR3 length is 15 residues. Germline CDR1 MDHEN, CDR2 SYDVKM. With 2 bases clipped from V and 5 bases from J, the junction kept 5 bases outside the gene matches. For the CDR3, the DNA is TGTGCCAGCAGTTTAATCGGGCGGGGGACCGGGGAGCTGTTTTTT. Amino acid sequence: CASSLIGRGTGELFF.

V gene TRBV6-1 combines with J gene TRBJ2-5; no definite D call. Trimming removed 6 bases at V and 0 bases at J, with 5 bases between. This CDR3 region has 12 residues. CDR1 and CDR2 from the germline V gene are MNHNS and SASEGT. This chain's CDR3 is CASRRNQETQYF. The CDR3 DNA reads as TGTGCCAGCAGACGTAACCAAGAGACCCAGTACTTC.

This clone was seen a handful of times. The V and J genes are TRBV9 and TRBJ2-7; 7 nucleotides align to TRBD2. This CDR3 has 14 residues. Trimming at V came to 3 bases and at J to 4 bases, leaving 7 bases not matched to a gene. Germline V CDR1 and CDR2: SGDLS, YYNGEE. The CDR3 loop reads CASSASGLGYEQYF. The CDR3 DNA is TGTGCCAGCAGCGCTAGCGGACTGGGGTACGAGCAGTACTTC.

The rearrangement joins TRBV5-6 to TRBJ1-4, with D uncertain. The CDR3 has 14 residues. Between the trimmed V and J ends, which lost 4 bases and 6 bases, there was a span of 13 bases. Germline assignment: CDR1 SGHDT and CDR2 YYEEEE. The CDR3 is CASSTRTRDEKLFF. The CDR3 DNA sequence: TGTGCCAGCAGCACACGGACTAGAGATGAAAAACTGTTTTTT.

This clone was counted a single time. The chain is built from TRBV14 and TRBJ2-6; 8 bases match TRBD1. The CDR3 consists of 17 residues. CDR1 is SGHDN and CDR2 is FVKESK in the germline V gene. V lost 4 bases to trimming and J lost 2 bases; unmatched junction nucleotides: 7. CDR3: CASSRTSDRAGANVLTF. CDR3 DNA sequence: TGTGCCAGCAGCCGCACCTCGGACAGGGCTGGGGCCAACGTCCTGACTTTC.

This chain joins TRBV29-1 and TRBJ1-2; possible D gene TRBD1, 5 bases. The CDR3 runs 14 residues. The germline V and J ends were trimmed by 4 bases and 2 bases, with 14 bases remaining between them. The germline V gene encodes CDR1 SQVTM and CDR2 ANQGSEA. The CDR3 sequence: CSVVRPGNNYGYTF. CDR3 coding DNA: TGCAGCGTTGTCAGACCAGGGAACAACTATGGCTACACCTTC.

The chain is built from TRBV7-9 and TRBJ2-7; unclear D gene. The CDR3 runs to 14 residues. V lost 0 bases and J lost 3, with 9 bases in between. CDR1 and CDR2 (germline): SEHNR, FQNEAQ (reference sequence). CDR3 residues: CASSLAPGIYEQYF. The CDR3 bases are TGTGCCAGCAGCTTAGCCCCAGGAATCTACGAGCAGTACTTC.

This clone showed up just once. The chain is built from TRBV9 and TRBJ1-3; D uncertain. Trimming cost V 4 bases and J 0 bases, with 14 bases left between them. Germline V gene sequence: CDR1 SGDLS, CDR2 YYNGEE. The CDR3 contains 16 residues. Here the CDR3 DNA reads TGTGCCAGCAGCCTTAACGACGGTTACTCTGGAAACACCATATATTTT. As protein: CASSLNDGYSGNTIYF.

The rearrangement links TRBV18 to TRBJ1-1, with D maybe TRBD1 (5 bases). Germline CDR1 is KGHSH and CDR2 is LQKENI. The CDR3 has 15 amino acids. V was cut by 3 bases and J by 3 bases, with 14 bases left in between. CDR3 region: CASSPRQNPDTEAFF. The DNA of the CDR3 is TGTGCCAGCTCACCCAGACAGAACCCCGACACTGAAGCTTTCTTT.

V gene TRBV10-3 combines with J gene TRBJ2-1, with TRBD2 matching 11 bases. Looked up from germline, CDR1 is ENHRY and CDR2 is SYGVKD. The CDR3 runs to 15 residues. After removal of 5 bases from V and 5 bases from J, the junction contained 5 bases not matched to a gene. CDR3 in amino acids: CAISLAGGPDNEQFF. CDR3 in DNA: TGTGCCATCAGTTTAGCGGGGGGGCCAGACAATGAGCAGTTCTTC.

The chain is built from TRBV30 and TRBJ2-1; D ambiguous. Germline lookup yields CDR1 GTSNPN and CDR2 SVGIG (reference sequence). The CDR3 is made up of 12 amino acids. V was cut by 6 bases and J by 3 bases, with 9 bases left in between. Here the CDR3 reads CACLGVYNEQFF. The CDR3 DNA reads TGTGCCTGCCTTGGGGTCTACAATGAGCAGTTCTTC.

The chain couples TRBV2 to TRBJ1-2, with D hard to call. The CDR3 contains 11 residues. From germline, CDR1 is SNHLY and CDR2 FYNNEI. V was pared by 7 bases and J by 5 bases, with 8 bases between. CDR3 DNA: TGTGCCAGCATGGTGGGTTATGGCTACACCTTC. Its translation is CASMVGYGYTF.

This clone was recorded once. V and J are TRBV11-2 and TRBJ1-5, with no clear D. CDR1 and CDR2 (germline): SGHAT, FQNNGV. CDR3 length equals 13 residues. V was trimmed by 0 bases and J by 5 bases, leaving 5 bases between them. The CDR3 DNA sequence: TGTGCCAGCAGCTTAGATCTGGATCAGCCCCAGCATTTT. It is translated as CASSLDLDQPQHF. Supplemented by reference TRBV11-2 and TRBJ1-5, the full variable domain reads EAGVAQSPRYKIIEKRQSVAFWCNPISGHATLYWYQQILGQGPKLLIQFQNNGVVDDSQLPKDRFSAERLKGVDSTLKIQPAKLEDSAVYLCASSLDLDQPQHFGDGTRLSIL.

J is TRBJ1-1 and V is TRBV6-5, with D hard to call. CDR1 and CDR2 (germline): MNHEY, SVGAGI. The length of the CDR3 is 15 residues. The V and J ends lost 4 bases and 6 bases respectively, with 18 bases between them. In DNA, the CDR3 is TGTGCCAGCAGTTCTCGACTGGCCGAGGTGCCTGAAGCTTTCTTT. Its protein is CASSSRLAEVPEAFF.

V usage is TRBV6-4 and J usage is TRBJ2-5; D not resolved. The CDR3 spans 13 residues. Per the germline V gene, CDR1 is MRHNA and CDR2 is SNTAGT. Trimming took 5 bases from V and 4 from J, leaving 11 bases between them. CDR3 amino acids: CASSRDLGETQYF. For the CDR3, the DNA is TGTGCCAGCAGTAGGGATCTAGGAGAGACCCAGTACTTC.

V is TRBV7-3 and J is TRBJ2-5; D is uncertain. Germline lookup yields CDR1 SGHTA and CDR2 FQGTGA. The CDR3 contains 15 residues. V lost 1 base, J lost 5 bases, and 14 bases lay in between. The CDR3 reads CASSLNGQTSETQYF. As DNA, the CDR3 is TGTGCCAGCAGCTTAAATGGGCAGACGTCCGAGACCCAGTACTTC. Full variable domain (missing parts from reference TRBV7-3 and TRBJ2-5): GAGVSQTPSNKVTEKGKYVELRCDPISGHTALYWYRQSLGQGPEFLIYFQGTGAADDSGLPNDRFFAVRPEGSVSTLKIQRTERGDSAVYLCASSLNGQTSETQYFGPGTRLLVL.

This chain connects TRBV7-2 to TRBJ2-1, with D perhaps being TRBD1 or TRBD2 (5 bases each). V lost 6 bases, J lost 8 bases, and 14 bases lay in between. Germline V gene lookup returns CDR1 SGHTA and CDR2 FQGNSA. The CDR3 length is 13 residues. The CDR3 region has the DNA TGTGCCAGCAGAAAGGACTTACAGGATGAGCAGTTCTTC. Protein product: CASRKDLQDEQFF.

The chain uses TRBV7-9 and TRBJ2-5; D could derive from TRBD1 or TRBD2 (5 bases each). V lost 1 base and J lost 0, with 9 bases in between. This CDR3 has 15 residues. Germline assignment: CDR1 SEHNR and CDR2 FQNEAQ (reference sequence). DNA of the CDR3: TGTGCCAGCAGCTTAGAGGGGCGGGACCAAGAGACCCAGTACTTC. It encodes CASSLEGRDQETQYF.

The chain's CDR3 is CASSARGDGEQYF. CDR3 sequence (DNA): TGTGCCAGCAGCGCCAGGGGGGACGGCGAGCAGTACTTC. The V gene is TRBV9, the J gene TRBJ2-7; possible D gene TRBD1, 7 bases. From germline, CDR1 is SGDLS and CDR2 YYNGEE. V was trimmed by 3 bases and J by 6 bases, leaving 13 bases between them. The CDR3 is 13 amino acids.

This clone was recorded once. In nucleotides, the CDR3 is TGTGCCAGCAGCTCAGGCGGGGGGGCCTACGAGCAGTACTTC. Amino acids: CASSSGGGAYEQYF. This chain uses TRBV7-6 with TRBJ2-7, with 9 positions matching TRBD2. The junction had 3 bases not matched to a gene; V was cut back by 4 bases and J by 2 bases. The germline V gene encodes CDR1 SGHVS and CDR2 FNYEAQ. The CDR3 is made up of 14 amino acids.

The rearrangement joins TRBV5-1 to TRBJ2-5; 7 bases line up with TRBD1. Trimming removed 1 base from V and 3 bases from J; junction bases left unmatched: 15. CDR3 size: 18 residues. Germline-derived CDR1 and CDR2 are SGHRS and YFSETQ. CDR3 region: CASSLMGQHREFKETQYF. For the CDR3, the DNA is TGCGCCAGCAGCTTGATGGGACAGCATCGAGAATTTAAAGAGACCCAGTACTTC.

The chain is built from TRBV7-8 and TRBJ2-2; TRBD2 agrees at 13 bases. After removal of 5 bases from V and 4 bases from J, the junction contained 4 bases not matched to a gene. Germline V gives CDR1 SGHVS, CDR2 FQNEAQ. This CDR3 region has 16 residues. CDR3 sequence (DNA): TGTGCCAGCAGCGCCAGGACTAGCGGGGGCACCGGGGAGCTGTTTTTT. Protein: CASSARTSGGTGELFF.

J is TRBJ1-3 and V is TRBV6-1; no clear D gene. Germline V lookup: CDR1 MNHNS, CDR2 SASEGT. The CDR3 loop spans 13 amino acids. Trimming stripped 6 bases from V and 3 bases from J, with 9 bases between. The CDR3, as DNA: TGTGCCAGCAGAGCCTCGAGTGGAAACACCATATATTTT. Protein sequence: CASRASSGNTIYF.

The V call is TRBV18, the J call TRBJ2-1; unclear D gene. Between the trimmed V and J ends, which lost 0 bases and 1 base, there was a span of 10 bases. Germline assignment: CDR1 KGHSH and CDR2 LQKENI. This CDR3 region has 16 residues. This CDR3 reads CASSPPTYSSYNEQFF. CDR3 in DNA: TGTGCCAGCTCACCACCGACCTACTCGTCCTACAATGAGCAGTTCTTC.

The V and J genes are TRBV5-1 and TRBJ1-1; D ambiguous. This CDR3 has 13 residues. Trimming cost V 7 bases and J 1 base, with 11 bases left between them. Per the germline V gene, CDR1 is SGHRS and CDR2 is YFSETQ. In DNA form, the CDR3 reads TGCGCCAGCCGTAACGGGGAGAACACTGAAGCTTTCTTT. As protein: CASRNGENTEAFF. The variable domain in full, completed from reference TRBV5-1 and TRBJ1-1, reads KAGVTQTPRYLIKTRGQQVTLSCSPISGHRSVSWYQQTPGQGLQFLFEYFSETQRNKGNFPGRFSGRQFSNSRSEMNVSTLELGDSALYLCASRNGENTEAFFGQGTRLTVV.